These 2 T cell receptor beta chains were sequenced from one sample in a study of OX40 agonist ivuxolimab in advanced cancers. TCRdb keeps only in-frame clones here, not all; method: immunoSEQ multiplex PCR. This table has around 78,000 clones, about 85% appearing once. The sequences come from CD4+ or CD8+ T cells sorted from blood, collected in a trial of the OX40 agonist ivuxolimab. The receptors originated from an adult with an advanced solid tumor such as melanoma, head and neck, liver or kidney cancer.

V gene TRBV5-6 combines with J gene TRBJ1-2; TRBD1 agrees at 7 bases. The CDR3 consists of 14 residues. CDR1 SGHDT and CDR2 YYEEEE come from the germline V gene. The V and J ends lost 2 bases and 4 bases, in that order; junction bases with no gene match: 5. The CDR3: CASSLKGAAYGYTF. CDR3 bases: TGTGCCAGCAGCTTAAAGGGGGCCGCCTATGGCTACACCTTC. The complete variable domain, with remaining parts taken from reference TRBV5-6 and TRBJ1-2, reads DAGVTQSPTHLIKTRGQQVTLRCSPKSGHDTVSWYQQALGQGPQFIFQYYEEEERQRGNFPDRFSGHQFPNYSSELNVNALLLGDSALYLCASSLKGAAYGYTFGSGTRLTVV.

The chain has TRBV5-1 and TRBJ1-1; the D is unclear. The CDR3 has 14 residues. Germline assignment: CDR1 SGHRS and CDR2 YFSETQ. Trimming took off 4 bases at V and 2 bases at J, with 12 bases between the two ends. DNA for the CDR3: TGCGCCAGCAGCGAAACAGTGGGAAACACTGAAGCTTTCTTT. Translation gives CASSETVGNTEAFF.